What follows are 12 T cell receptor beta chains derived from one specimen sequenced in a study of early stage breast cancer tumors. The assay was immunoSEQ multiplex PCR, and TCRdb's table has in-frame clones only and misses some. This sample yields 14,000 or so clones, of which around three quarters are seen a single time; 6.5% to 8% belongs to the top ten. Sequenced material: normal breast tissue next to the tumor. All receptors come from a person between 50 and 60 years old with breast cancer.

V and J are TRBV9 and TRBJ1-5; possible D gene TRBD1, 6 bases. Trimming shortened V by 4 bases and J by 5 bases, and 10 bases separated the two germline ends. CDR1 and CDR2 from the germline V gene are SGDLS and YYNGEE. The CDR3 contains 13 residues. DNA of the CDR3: TGTGCCAGCAGCCTGACAGGAGATCAGCCCCAGCATTTT. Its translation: CASSLTGDQPQHF.

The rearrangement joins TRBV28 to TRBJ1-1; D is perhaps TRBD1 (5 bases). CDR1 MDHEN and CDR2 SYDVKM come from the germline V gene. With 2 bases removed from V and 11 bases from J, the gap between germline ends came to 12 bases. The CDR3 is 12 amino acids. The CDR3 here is CASSLIGQGAFF. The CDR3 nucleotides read TGTGCCAGCAGTTTAATCGGACAAGGGGCTTTCTTT.

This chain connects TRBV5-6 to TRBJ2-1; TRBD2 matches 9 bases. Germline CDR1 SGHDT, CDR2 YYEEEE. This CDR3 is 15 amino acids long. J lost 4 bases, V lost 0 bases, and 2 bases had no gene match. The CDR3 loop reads CASSLGLAAYNEQFF. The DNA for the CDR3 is TGTGCCAGCAGCTTGGGACTAGCGGCATACAATGAGCAGTTCTTC.

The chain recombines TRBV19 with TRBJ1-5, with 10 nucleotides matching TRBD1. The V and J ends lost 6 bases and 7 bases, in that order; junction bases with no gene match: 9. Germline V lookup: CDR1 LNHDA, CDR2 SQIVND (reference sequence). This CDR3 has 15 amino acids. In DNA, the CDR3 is TGTGCCAGTAGACCCGGGACAGGGGAGACACAGCCCCAGCATTTT. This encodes CASRPGTGETQPQHF.

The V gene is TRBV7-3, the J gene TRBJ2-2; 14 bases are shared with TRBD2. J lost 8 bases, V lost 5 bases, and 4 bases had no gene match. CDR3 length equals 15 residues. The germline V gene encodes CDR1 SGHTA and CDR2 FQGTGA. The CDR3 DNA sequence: TGTGCCAGCAGCCTAGGACTAGCGGGAGGTGGGGAGCTGTTTTTT. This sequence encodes CASSLGLAGGGELFF.

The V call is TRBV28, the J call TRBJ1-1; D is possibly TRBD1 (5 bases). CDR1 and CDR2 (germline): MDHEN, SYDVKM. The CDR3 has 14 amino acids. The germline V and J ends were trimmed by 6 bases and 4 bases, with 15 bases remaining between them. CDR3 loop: CASSPWGGGTEAFF. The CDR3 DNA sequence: TGTGCCAGCAGCCCCTGGGGTGGGGGCACTGAAGCTTTCTTT.

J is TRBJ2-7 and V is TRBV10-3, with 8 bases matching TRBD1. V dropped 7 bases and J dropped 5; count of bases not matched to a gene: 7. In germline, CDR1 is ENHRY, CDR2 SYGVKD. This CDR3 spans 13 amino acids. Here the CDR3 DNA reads TGTGCCATCACAGGACAGGGATTCGACGAGCAGTACTTC. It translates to CAITGQGFDEQYF.

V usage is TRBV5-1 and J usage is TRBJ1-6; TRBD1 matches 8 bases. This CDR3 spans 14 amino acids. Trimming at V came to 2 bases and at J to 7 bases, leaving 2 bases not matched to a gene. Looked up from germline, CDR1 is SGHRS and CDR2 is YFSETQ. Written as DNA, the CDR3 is TGCGCCAGCAGCTTAGACAGGGGAAATTCACCCCTCCACTTT. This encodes CASSLDRGNSPLHF.

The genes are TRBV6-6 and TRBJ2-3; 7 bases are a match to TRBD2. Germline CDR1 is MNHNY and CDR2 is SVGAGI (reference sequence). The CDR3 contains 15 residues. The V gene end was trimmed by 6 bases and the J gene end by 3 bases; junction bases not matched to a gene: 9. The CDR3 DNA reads TGTGCCAGCAGACAGAGCGGGATGAATACAGATACGCAGTATTTT. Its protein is CASRQSGMNTDTQYF.

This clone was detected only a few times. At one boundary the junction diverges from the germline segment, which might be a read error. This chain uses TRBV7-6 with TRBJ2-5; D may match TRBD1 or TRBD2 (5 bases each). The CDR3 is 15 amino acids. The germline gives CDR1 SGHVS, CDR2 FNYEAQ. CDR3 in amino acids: CASTLSMGPEETQYF. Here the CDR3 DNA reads TGTGCCAGCACCTTAAGCATGGGACCCGAAGAGACCCAGTACTTC.

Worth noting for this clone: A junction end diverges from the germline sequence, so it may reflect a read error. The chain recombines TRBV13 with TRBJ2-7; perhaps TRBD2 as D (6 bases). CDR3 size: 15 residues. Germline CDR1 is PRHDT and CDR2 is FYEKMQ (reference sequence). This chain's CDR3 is CASSPPYSGHYGQYF. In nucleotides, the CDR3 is TGTGCCAGCAGCCCTCCTTATAGCGGACACTACGGGCAGTACTTC.

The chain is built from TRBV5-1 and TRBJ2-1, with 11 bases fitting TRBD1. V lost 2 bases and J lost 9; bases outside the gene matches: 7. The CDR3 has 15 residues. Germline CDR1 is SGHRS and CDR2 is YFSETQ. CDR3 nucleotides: TGCGCCAGCAGCTTCGGACAGGGGGCTCCCACTGAGCAGTTCTTC. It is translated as CASSFGQGAPTEQFF.